These T cell receptor beta chains were read from a single sample in a study of T cell responses to AZD1222 COVID-19 vaccine. Profiled with immunoSEQ multiplex PCR; TCRdb holds only in-frame clones, not every one. The sample lists about 140,000 clones; around 90% were seen once. Source: peripheral blood, taken on day 0 of AZD1222 vaccination. These receptors originate from an adult in good health. The CDR3 runs from the conserved cysteine through the conserved F or W. D genes are given only for firm matches. Rows give clone size only sometimes, using once, few, many, or a class for an expanded clone.

CDR3aa	CDR3nt	v_gene	j_gene	len	abundance	d_gene
CASSEGTGVNQPQHF	TGTGCCAGCAGTGAAGGGACAGGGGTCAATCAGCCCCAGCATTTT	TRBV6-4	TRBJ1-5	15	.	TRBD1
CASSLRGTGVNTEAFF	TGCGCCAGCAGCTTGCGGGGGACTGGGGTGAACACTGAAGCTTTCTTT	TRBV5-1	TRBJ1-1	16	.	.
CASIPGQGFSPLHF	TGTGCCAGCATCCCGGGACAGGGCTTTTCACCCCTCCACTTT	TRBV2	TRBJ1-6	14	.	TRBD1
CASGDPGLLNEQFF	TGTGCCAGCGGGGATCCGGGACTCCTCAATGAGCAGTTCTTC	TRBV28	TRBJ2-1	14	.	.
CASSLGRLNNSPLHF	TGTGCCAGCAGTTTGGGACGGCTGAATAATTCACCCCTCCACTTT	TRBV28	TRBJ1-6	15	once	.
CASSFGGSGNTIYF	TGTGCCAGCAGCTTTGGGGGCTCTGGAAACACCATATATTTT	TRBV7-9	TRBJ1-3	14	.	.
CASSLDRGAGGYTF	TGTGCCAGCAGTTTAGACAGGGGCGCAGGGGGCTACACCTTC	TRBV27	TRBJ1-2	14	.	TRBD1
CASSLNGAWGRSMANQPQHF	TGTGCCAGCAGCTTAAATGGGGCGTGGGGGAGGAGTATGGCCAATCAGCCCCAGCATTTT	TRBV7-3	TRBJ1-5	20	.	.
CASSDTNTGELFF	TGTGCCAGCAGTGACACGAACACCGGGGAGCTGTTTTTT	TRBV6-4	TRBJ2-2	13	.	.
CASSRYLAEDRYEQFF	TGTGCCAGCAGCCGGTACTTGGCTGAAGATCGTTATGAGCAGTTCTTC	TRBV5-6	TRBJ2-1	16	.	.
CASSYDRDAQPQHF	TGTGCCAGCAGTTACGACAGGGATGCTCAGCCCCAGCATTTT	TRBV6-5	TRBJ1-5	14	.	TRBD1
CASSIPLRQGRAYEQYF	TGTGCCAGTAGTATTCCATTACGACAGGGTCGAGCCTACGAGCAGTACTTC	TRBV19	TRBJ2-7	17	.	TRBD1
CAWSVLRGPAGYYNEQFF	TGTGCCTGGAGTGTACTCCGGGGTCCAGCGGGATATTACAATGAGCAGTTCTTC	TRBV30	TRBJ2-1	18	.	TRBD2
CASSYRTNPDTQYF	TGTGCCAGCAGCTACCGGACTAACCCGGATACGCAGTATTTT	TRBV27	TRBJ2-3	14	.	.
CASSGDSYYEQYF	TGTGCCAGCAGTGGCGACAGCTACTACGAGCAGTACTTC	TRBV2	TRBJ2-7	13	.	.
CASSLARTIYNEQFF	TGTGCCAGCAGCTTAGCGCGGACAATCTACAATGAGCAGTTCTTC	TRBV7-8	TRBJ2-1	15	few	.
CASSSMRTGGMNTEAFF	TGTGCCAGCAGCTCAATGAGGACAGGGGGAATGAACACTGAAGCTTTCTTT	TRBV3-1/TRBV3-2	TRBJ1-1	17	.	TRBD1
CASSRSSGYTF	TGTGCCAGCAGTCGAAGTAGTGGCTACACCTTC	TRBV12-3/TRBV12-4	TRBJ1-2	11	few	.
CASSLRGGSNQPQHF	TGTGCCAGCAGTTTGCGAGGTGGGAGCAATCAGCCCCAGCATTTT	TRBV28	TRBJ1-5	15	.	.
CASSPTSTDTQYF	TGTGCCAGCAGTCCGACTAGTACAGATACGCAGTATTTT	TRBV7-9	TRBJ2-3	13	.	.
CASSASMGRNSGNTIYF	TGTGCCAGCAGCGCAAGTATGGGACGGAACTCTGGAAACACCATATATTTT	TRBV9	TRBJ1-3	17	.	.
CASSLYPGQLDETQYF	TGCGCCAGCAGCTTATACCCGGGACAGCTTGATGAGACCCAGTACTTC	TRBV5-1	TRBJ2-5	16	.	TRBD1
CASSSRTSGRDQETQYF	TGTGCCAGCAGCTCTAGGACTAGCGGGAGGGACCAAGAGACCCAGTACTTC	TRBV7-8	TRBJ2-5	17	.	TRBD2
CASRGQPYQPQHF	TGCGCCAGCAGAGGACAGCCGTATCAGCCCCAGCATTTT	TRBV10-2	TRBJ1-5	13	.	.
CASSIQNYGYTF	TGTGCCAGCAGCATACAGAACTATGGCTACACCTTC	TRBV3-1/TRBV3-2	TRBJ1-2	12	.	.
CSVESARRGSYNEQFF	TGCAGCGTTGAGTCGGCCCGCCGTGGGTCCTACAATGAGCAGTTCTTC	TRBV29-1	TRBJ2-1	16	.	.
CASSQSDSFYGYTF	TGTGCCAGCAGTCAATCAGACAGCTTCTATGGCTACACCTTC	TRBV2	TRBJ1-2	14	once	.
CASSEDFGANVLTF	TGTGCCAGCAGTGAGGACTTTGGGGCCAACGTCCTGACTTTC	TRBV28	TRBJ2-6	14	once	.
CASSSLPDTEAFF	TGTGCCAGCAGCTCTCTTCCGGACACTGAAGCTTTCTTT	TRBV7-2	TRBJ1-1	13	.	.
CASRDARSCGNTIYF	TGTGCCAGCAGAGACGCGAGGTCTTGTGGAAACACCATATATTTT	TRBV2	TRBJ1-3	15	.	.
CASSLVRGRGKEQYF	TGTGCCAGCAGCTTAGTCAGGGGGCGAGGGAAGGAGCAGTACTTC	TRBV13	TRBJ2-7	15	once	TRBD1
CASSLTRGHSYGYTF	TGTGCCAGCAGTTTAACCCGGGGGCATAGCTATGGCTACACCTTC	TRBV28	TRBJ1-2	15	.	.
CAISELGAGGHIDTQYF	TGTGCCATCAGTGAACTCGGAGCGGGAGGTCATATAGATACGCAGTATTTT	TRBV10-3	TRBJ2-3	17	.	TRBD2
CSVGATGNTIYF	TGCAGCGTTGGGGCAACTGGAAACACCATATATTTT	TRBV29-1	TRBJ1-3	12	.	.
CASSPYRGTNYGYTF	TGTGCCAGCAGCCCCTACCGGGGAACTAACTATGGCTACACCTTC	TRBV7-2	TRBJ1-2	15	.	.
CASSLVFADTQYF	TGTGCCAGCAGCTTGGTGTTCGCAGATACGCAGTATTTT	TRBV5-6	TRBJ2-3	13	.	.
CASSPRASGANEKLFF	TGTGCCAGCAGCCCGCGGGCGTCAGGGGCGAATGAAAAACTGTTTTTT	TRBV4-2	TRBJ1-4	16	.	.
CASSQITWAFRNTEAFF	TGTGCCAGCAGCCAAATCACCTGGGCCTTCAGGAACACTGAAGCTTTCTTT	TRBV28	TRBJ1-1	17	.	.
CASSPSPSTDTQYF	TGTGCCAGCTCACCTTCGCCAAGCACAGATACGCAGTATTTT	TRBV18	TRBJ2-3	14	.	.
CASSSGSGDHSYEQYF	TGTGCCAGCAGCTCCGGCTCAGGGGACCATTCCTACGAGCAGTACTTC	TRBV5-4	TRBJ2-7	16	.	.
CASSFAGFSYEQYF	TGTGCCAGCAGTTTCGCGGGCTTTTCCTACGAGCAGTACTTC	TRBV28	TRBJ2-7	14	few	.
CASAGGWRQPQHF	TGTGCCAGCGCCGGGGGATGGAGACAGCCCCAGCATTTT	TRBV12-3/TRBV12-4	TRBJ1-5	13	once	.
CASSGRGGKETQYF	TGTGCCAGCAGCGGCAGGGGAGGGAAAGAGACCCAGTACTTC	TRBV7-9	TRBJ2-5	14	.	.
CATSAGSPEGYTF	TGTGCCACCTCAGCGGGGTCCCCAGAAGGCTACACCTTC	TRBV18	TRBJ1-2	13	.	.
CASRVAGTLNEQFF	TGTGCCAGCAGAGTAGCCGGGACCCTCAATGAGCAGTTCTTC	TRBV6-5	TRBJ2-1	14	.	.
CASRGWGTPYGYTF	TGTGCCAGCCGTGGTTGGGGGACCCCGTATGGCTACACCTTC	TRBV28	TRBJ1-2	14	.	.
CASSLGTLNSEGYTF	TGCGCCAGCAGCCTCGGGACCCTGAACTCGGAGGGCTACACCTTC	TRBV5-1	TRBJ1-2	15	.	.
CASSSSQWGHNSPLHF	TGTGCCAGCAGCAGTTCCCAGTGGGGGCATAATTCACCCCTCCACTTT	TRBV5-4	TRBJ1-6	16	.	.